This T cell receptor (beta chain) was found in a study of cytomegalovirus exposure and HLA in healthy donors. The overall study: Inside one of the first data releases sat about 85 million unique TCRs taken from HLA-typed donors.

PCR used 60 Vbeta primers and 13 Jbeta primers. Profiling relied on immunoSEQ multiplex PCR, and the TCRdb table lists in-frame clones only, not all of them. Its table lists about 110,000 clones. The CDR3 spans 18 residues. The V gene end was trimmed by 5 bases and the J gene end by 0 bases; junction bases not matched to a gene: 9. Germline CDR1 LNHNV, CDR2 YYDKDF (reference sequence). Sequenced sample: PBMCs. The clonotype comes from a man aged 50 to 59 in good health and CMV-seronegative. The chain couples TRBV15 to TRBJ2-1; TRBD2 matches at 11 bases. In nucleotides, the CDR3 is TGTGCCACCAGCGTAGGGACTAGCGGACTAAGCTCCTACAATGAGCAGTTCTTC. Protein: CATSVGTSGLSSYNEQFF.